The 31 T cell receptor beta chains below come from one sample, sequenced in a study of shared clonotypes between healthy human individuals. The data were produced by immunoSEQ multiplex PCR, yet TCRdb's version contains in-frame clones alone and is incomplete. The sample holds over 1.4 million clones, roughly 96% seen once. Sequencing was done on a sample of naive CD4+ T cells sorted from blood. Noted subset: CD45RA+ positively selected. The receptors stem from a man aged 25-45 years in good health.

The chain uses TRBV6-1 and TRBJ1-5; D remains ambiguous. The V end lost 6 bases, the J end lost 2 bases, and 14 bases lay between the germline ends. The CDR3 totals 15 residues. Germline V gene sequence: CDR1 MNHNS, CDR2 SASEGT. CDR3 sequence: CASSNLGWGNQPQHF. The CDR3 nucleotides are TGTGCCAGCAGCAATCTCGGATGGGGCAATCAGCCCCAGCATTTT.

This clone was found once. The chain recombines TRBV6-6 with TRBJ2-7; a weak D match, TRBD1 (5 bases). The V gene's germline CDR1 is MNHNY and CDR2 SVGAGI (reference sequence). Trimming shortened V by 2 bases and J by 3 bases, and 5 bases separated the two germline ends. This CDR3 is 12 amino acids long. The DNA for the CDR3 is TGTGCCAGCAGTTACGACAGCTACGAGCAGTACTTC. Its protein product is CASSYDSYEQYF.

In this sample, this clone turned up once. The chain carries TRBV7-3 and TRBJ1-2, with D hard to call. V shed 1 base and J shed 2 bases, with 11 bases lying between them. Germline-derived CDR1 and CDR2 are SGHTA and FQGTGA. The CDR3 runs 15 residues. CDR3 residues: CASSLSPDGNYGYTF. In nucleotides, the CDR3 is TGTGCCAGCAGCTTAAGTCCCGACGGCAACTATGGCTACACCTTC.

The chain joins TRBV9 to TRBJ2-6, with TRBD1 identical over 7 bases. V gave up 4 bases and J gave up 2 bases; unmatched junction bases: 3. There are 15 residues in the CDR3. The germline V gene encodes CDR1 SGDLS and CDR2 YYNGEE. The CDR3 here is CASSPDRAGANVLTF. In nucleotides, the CDR3 is TGTGCCAGCAGCCCAGACAGGGCTGGGGCCAACGTCCTGACTTTC.

The chain recombines TRBV11-2 with TRBJ2-7; D is perhaps TRBD2 (6 bases). The CDR3 covers 13 residues. CDR1 is SGHAT and CDR2 is FQNNGV in the germline V gene. V lost 5 bases and J lost 2, with 10 bases in between. The CDR3 coding sequence is TGTGCCAGCAGCCCGGGACTGCCCTACGAGCAGTACTTC. This gives the protein CASSPGLPYEQYF.

This rearrangement joins TRBV6-4 to TRBJ2-7, with 9 bases that match TRBD1. The trim removed 7 bases at V and 3 bases at J, leaving 13 bases unmatched. This CDR3 has 16 residues. Germline V CDR1 and CDR2: MRHNA, SNTAGT. The CDR3 DNA is TGTGCCAGCACACCCCACCTCGGACAGGGGATCTACGAGCAGTACTTC. This sequence encodes CASTPHLGQGIYEQYF.

The chain is built from TRBV6-6 and TRBJ2-2; TRBD2 agrees at 7 bases. The CDR3 consists of 14 residues. The germline V gene encodes CDR1 MNHNY and CDR2 SVGAGI (reference sequence). V gave up 6 bases and J gave up 1 base; unmatched junction bases: 2. This CDR3 reads CASRGGGNTGELFF. As DNA, the CDR3 is TGTGCCAGCAGAGGCGGGGGGAACACCGGGGAGCTGTTTTTT.

This clone was detected only once. The genes are TRBV7-2 and TRBJ2-5; D perhaps matches TRBD2 (5 bases). The CDR3 extends over 14 amino acids. Trimming stripped 3 bases from V and 0 bases from J, with 8 bases between. Germline CDR1 and CDR2: SGHTA and FQGNSA. The CDR3 reads CASSFGLNQETQYF. The CDR3 DNA reads TGTGCCAGCAGCTTCGGACTGAACCAAGAGACCCAGTACTTC.

The chain employs TRBV25-1 and TRBJ2-3; D remains ambiguous. V shed 3 bases and J shed 2 bases, with 9 bases lying between them. The length of the CDR3 is 14 residues. CDR1 MGHDK and CDR2 SYGVNS come from the germline V gene. The CDR3 region has the DNA TGTGCCAGCAGTGACCCCCTTTACACAGATACGCAGTATTTT. Protein: CASSDPLYTDTQYF.

The chain employs TRBV7-9 and TRBJ1-3, with 10 nucleotides matching TRBD1. V lost 1 base, J lost 1 base, and 7 bases stayed unmatched. The CDR3 is 18 residues long. Germline assignment: CDR1 SEHNR and CDR2 FQNEAQ (reference sequence). Here the CDR3 DNA reads TGTGCCAGCAGCTTAGGCCGAGGACAGGGGGGATCTGGAAACACCATATATTTT. It translates to CASSLGRGQGGSGNTIYF.

The rearrangement uses TRBV7-2 and TRBJ2-1; no clear D. Germline V gene lookup returns CDR1 SGHTA and CDR2 FQGNSA. The CDR3 is 15 residues long. The V and J ends lost 2 bases and 4 bases respectively, with 12 bases between them. The DNA of the CDR3 is TGTGCCAGCAGCTTACTGTTTCCAGAATACAATGAGCAGTTCTTC. It specifies CASSLLFPEYNEQFF.

The chain uses TRBV5-6 and TRBJ1-2; D unresolved. The CDR3 consists of 16 residues. V was shortened by 1 base and J by 5 bases, with 18 bases between the two germline ends. Germline-derived CDR1 and CDR2 are SGHDT and YYEEEE. The CDR3 sequence: CASSLSGDSSRYGYTF. DNA of the CDR3: TGTGCCAGCAGCTTGTCCGGAGACTCTTCCCGTTATGGCTACACCTTC.

The chain links TRBV6-5 to TRBJ2-3; D may match TRBD1 or TRBD2 (6 bases each). The V and J ends lost 2 bases and 0 bases respectively, with 12 bases between them. This CDR3 has 16 residues. Germline V gene lookup returns CDR1 MNHEY and CDR2 SVGAGI. The CDR3 bases are TGTGCCAGCAGTTACGTAGGGGGGACTAGCACAGATACGCAGTATTTT. Its translation is CASSYVGGTSTDTQYF.

CDR3 in DNA: TGTGCCAGCACCCAAACCCCGGGACTAGCGAGTCCGGGAGCCCACGAGCAGTACTTC. It yields the protein CASTQTPGLASPGAHEQYF. The chain recombines TRBV27 with TRBJ2-7, with 10 bases fitting TRBD2. Looked up from germline, CDR1 is MNHEY and CDR2 is SMNVEV (reference sequence). This CDR3 is built from 19 residues. J lost 5 bases, V lost 7 bases, and 23 bases had no gene match.

This chain links TRBV5-5 with TRBJ1-1; D gene ambiguous. The V end was cut by 0 bases, the J end by 0 bases, with 6 bases between. CDR1 and CDR2 from the germline V gene are SGHKS and YYEKEE (reference sequence). There are 14 residues in the CDR3. CDR3 nucleotides: TGTGCCAGCAGCTTGGACGGTATGAACACTGAAGCTTTCTTT. Its protein is CASSLDGMNTEAFF.

On this clone itself: One end of the junction fails to match germline, which may point to a read error. This rearrangement joins TRBV6-6 to TRBJ2-1, with D possibly being TRBD1 (6 bases). The CDR3 runs 11 residues. Germline CDR1 reads MNHNY; CDR2 reads SVGAGI (reference sequence). CDR3 region: CASRISGEEIF. The CDR3, as DNA: TGTGCCAGCAGGATTTCAGGGGAAGAGATCTTC.

V and J are TRBV7-2 and TRBJ2-3, with no clear D. Germline V gene data show CDR1 as SGHTA and CDR2 as FQGNSA. This CDR3 contains 13 residues. Between the trimmed V and J ends, which lost 8 bases and 3 bases, there was a span of 12 bases. CDR3 protein: CASGRTLTDTQYF. The CDR3 DNA is TGTGCCAGCGGCCGGACGCTAACAGATACGCAGTATTTT. The complete variable domain, with remaining parts taken from reference TRBV7-2 and TRBJ2-3, reads GAGVSQSPSNKVTEKGKDVELRCDPISGHTALYWYRQSLGQGLEFLIYFQGNSAPDKSGLPSDRFSAERTGGSVSTLTIQRTQQEDSAVYLCASGRTLTDTQYFGPGTRLTVL.

The chain couples TRBV28 to TRBJ2-7, with a weak D call TRBD1 (5 bases). Germline lookup yields CDR1 MDHEN and CDR2 SYDVKM. The CDR3 length is 15 residues. V was cut by 6 bases and J by 0 bases, with 15 bases left in between. CDR3 amino acids: CASRLGHSSSYEQYF. Written as DNA, the CDR3 is TGTGCCAGCAGATTAGGACATTCGAGCTCCTACGAGCAGTACTTC.

For this clone: Other nucleotide sequences in the sample specify the same CDR3. The chain links TRBV5-1 to TRBJ2-2, with 7 bases fitting TRBD1. In germline, CDR1 is SGHRS, CDR2 YFSETQ. V gave up 4 bases and J gave up 0 bases; unmatched junction bases: 3. CDR3 length: 15 residues. The DNA for the CDR3 is TGCGCCAGCAGCCGCACAGGGGCGAACACCGGGGAGCTGTTTTTT. It specifies CASSRTGANTGELFF.

The chain has TRBV10-3 and TRBJ2-1, with TRBD2 identical over 7 bases. Unmatched junction bases numbered 12, after V lost 3 bases and J lost 7 bases. CDR3 length: 16 amino acids. The germline V gene encodes CDR1 ENHRY and CDR2 SYGVKD. The DNA for the CDR3 is TGTGCCATCAGTGAAGTGGCGGGAGTGGGCGGGAATGAGCAGTTCTTC. Protein product: CAISEVAGVGGNEQFF.

The genes are TRBV5-6 and TRBJ2-1; 8 bases match TRBD1. CDR3 length equals 14 residues. The V and J ends lost 2 bases and 8 bases, in that order; junction bases with no gene match: 6. Per germline, CDR1 SGHDT and CDR2 YYEEEE. CDR3 sequence: CASSLTGTGDEQFF. As DNA, the CDR3 is TGTGCCAGCAGCTTAACCGGGACAGGAGATGAGCAGTTCTTC.

The V gene is TRBV28, the J gene TRBJ1-5; 12 bases align to TRBD1. V lost 8 bases to trimming and J lost 4 bases; unmatched junction nucleotides: 12. The V gene's germline CDR1 is MDHEN and CDR2 SYDVKM. CDR3 length: 17 amino acids. The CDR3 nucleotides read TGTGCCAGCGGCGGACCGGGACAGGGGGCTATTAATCAGCCCCAGCATTTT. Translating gives CASGGPGQGAINQPQHF. The full variable domain, completed using reference TRBV28 and TRBJ1-5, is DVKVTQSSRYLVKRTGEKVFLECVQDMDHENMFWYRQDPGLGLRLIYFSYDVKMKEKGDIPEGYSVSREKKERFSLILESASTNQTSMYLCASGGPGQGAINQPQHFGDGTRLSIL.

This clone was recorded only once. The chain recombines TRBV5-1 with TRBJ1-4, with 10 bases identical to TRBD1. Germline V gene data show CDR1 as SGHRS and CDR2 as YFSETQ. The CDR3 contains 18 residues. The junction had 17 bases not matched to a gene; V was cut back by 4 bases and J by 8 bases. Written as DNA, the CDR3 is TGCGCCAGCAGCCCGGACCGGGACAGGGGAAGGAATCAAGAAAAACTGTTTTTT. Its protein product is CASSPDRDRGRNQEKLFF.

The gene calls are TRBV7-6 and TRBJ1-1; D uncertain. This CDR3 comprises 13 residues. Germline V gene lookup returns CDR1 SGHVS and CDR2 FNYEAQ. V lost 5 bases and J lost 0, with 7 bases in between. The CDR3 here is CASSVSMNTEAFF. The CDR3 DNA sequence: TGTGCCAGCAGCGTGTCCATGAACACTGAAGCTTTCTTT.

V is TRBV5-1 and J is TRBJ2-1, with D perhaps TRBD1 or TRBD2 (5 bases each). The germline CDR1 and CDR2 sequences are SGHRS and YFSETQ. V lost 4 bases and J lost 9, with 8 bases in between. The CDR3 runs to 11 residues. CDR3 loop: CASSPGPEQFF. As DNA, the CDR3 is TGCGCCAGCAGCCCGGGGCCTGAGCAGTTCTTC.

V gene TRBV7-2 combines with J gene TRBJ2-3; 14 nucleotides line up with TRBD2. Germline CDR1 SGHTA, CDR2 FQGNSA. Trimming at V came to 5 bases and at J to 2 bases, leaving 3 bases not matched to a gene. The CDR3 loop spans 16 amino acids. The CDR3 loop is CASSRLAGGVTDTQYF. In DNA form, the CDR3 reads TGTGCCAGCAGCCGACTAGCGGGAGGGGTCACAGATACGCAGTATTTT.

The chain couples TRBV27 to TRBJ1-3; D ambiguous. Germline CDR1 MNHEY, CDR2 SMNVEV (reference sequence). V lost 6 bases to trimming and J lost 7 bases, with 13 bases between them. CDR3 length equals 13 residues. In nucleotides, the CDR3 is TGTGCCAGCAGCTCTCTGGGCGGCAACACCATATATTTT. It codes for CASSSLGGNTIYF.

This rearrangement joins TRBV28 to TRBJ2-6; tentatively, D is TRBD1 (5 bases). This CDR3 spans 15 amino acids. Trimming took off 4 bases at V and 2 bases at J, with 9 bases between the two ends. CDR1 and CDR2 (germline): MDHEN, SYDVKM. The CDR3 sequence: CASSYQGTGANVLTF. Here the CDR3 DNA reads TGTGCCAGCAGTTATCAGGGTACTGGGGCCAACGTCCTGACTTTC.

The chain combines TRBV6-5 with TRBJ2-6; D call uncertain. The CDR3 runs 15 residues. Germline lookup yields CDR1 MNHEY and CDR2 SVGAGI. V lost 2 bases and J 3 bases, leaving 8 bases between the germline ends. The CDR3 is CASSYVGIGANVLTF. For the CDR3, the DNA is TGTGCCAGCAGTTACGTAGGGATTGGGGCCAACGTCCTGACTTTC.

The chain is built from TRBV11-2 and TRBJ2-2, with D possibly TRBD1 on 6 matching bases. V lost 4 bases to trimming and J lost 3 bases, with 15 bases between them. Germline lookup yields CDR1 SGHAT and CDR2 FQNNGV. CDR3 length: 16 amino acids. The CDR3 sequence is CASSSWSRGDTGELFF. The CDR3 DNA sequence: TGTGCCAGCAGCTCCTGGTCCAGGGGCGACACCGGGGAGCTGTTTTTT.

The chain uses TRBV11-2 and TRBJ2-5; perhaps TRBD2 as D (5 bases). With 2 bases removed from V and 1 base from J, the gap between germline ends came to 14 bases. Germline loops: CDR1 SGHAT, CDR2 FQNNGV. CDR3 length: 16 amino acids. CDR3 DNA sequence: TGTGCCAGCAGCTTATTAGGAGGAGCCCCCCAAGAGACCCAGTACTTC. Translating it yields CASSLLGGAPQETQYF.